The entry below describes one TCR beta chain. The target antigen is unknown. The sample is drawn from a study of cytomegalovirus exposure and HLA in healthy donors. Study summary: In a previous analysis, 110 million or so unique TCR beta sequences were found from some 180 million T cells.

General study results and limits: There were fewer than 200 TCR beta chains listed as cytomegalovirus-associated. Later genetic work tied a missense DCLRE1C variant to beta-chain V and J trimming. Many donors carried some public TCRs, although rarity characterized most TCR sequences.

Researchers ran the PCR with 60 Vbeta and 13 Jbeta primers. Profiled with immunoSEQ multiplex PCR; TCRdb holds only in-frame clones, not every one. The data show some 120,000 clones, approximately 84% seen once. This TCR derives from a man aged 45-65 years in good health and CMV-seronegative. The sequenced sample was PBMCs.

The CDR3 coding sequence is TGTGCCAGTTCAGGGGGGTTGAACACTGAAGCTTTCTTT. Its translation: CASSGGLNTEAFF. V is TRBV18 and J is TRBJ1-1; TRBD1 matches 7 bases. The germline V gene has CDR1 KGHSH and CDR2 LQKENI. The V segment lost 9 bases and the J segment 0 bases; nucleotides outside the gene matches: 4. The CDR3 runs to 13 residues.